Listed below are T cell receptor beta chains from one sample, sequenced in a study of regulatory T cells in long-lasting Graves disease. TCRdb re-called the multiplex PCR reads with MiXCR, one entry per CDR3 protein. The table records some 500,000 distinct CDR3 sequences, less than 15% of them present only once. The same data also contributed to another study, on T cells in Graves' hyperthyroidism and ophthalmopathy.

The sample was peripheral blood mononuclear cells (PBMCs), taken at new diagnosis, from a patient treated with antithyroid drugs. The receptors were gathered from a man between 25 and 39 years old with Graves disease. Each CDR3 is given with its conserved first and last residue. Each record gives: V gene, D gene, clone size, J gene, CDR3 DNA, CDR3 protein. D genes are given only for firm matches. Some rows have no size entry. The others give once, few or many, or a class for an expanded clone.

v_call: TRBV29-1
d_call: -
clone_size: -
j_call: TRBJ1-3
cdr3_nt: TGCAGCGTTGAGATGGGCTCTGGAAACACCATATATTTT
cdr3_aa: CSVEMGSGNTIYF

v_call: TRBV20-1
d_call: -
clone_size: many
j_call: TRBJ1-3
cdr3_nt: TGCAGTGCTAGAGATCCTATACAGTGGAGCTCTGGAAACACCATATATTTT
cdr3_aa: CSARDPIQWSSGNTIYF

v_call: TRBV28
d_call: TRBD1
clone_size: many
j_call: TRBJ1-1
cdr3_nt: TGTGCCAGCAGGAAGGGGGCGGGGGGGGAAGCTTTCTTT
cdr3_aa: CASRKGAGGEAFF

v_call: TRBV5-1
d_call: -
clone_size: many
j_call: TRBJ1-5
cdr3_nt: TGCGCCAGCAGGCTTTATAGCAATCAGCCCCAGCATTTT
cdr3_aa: CASRLYSNQPQHF

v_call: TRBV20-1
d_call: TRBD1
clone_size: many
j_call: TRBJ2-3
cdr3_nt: TGCAGTGCTTCAGGGGGCGACGACACAGATACGCAGTATTTT
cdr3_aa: CSASGGDDTDTQYF

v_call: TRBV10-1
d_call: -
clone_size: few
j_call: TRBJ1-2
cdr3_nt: TGCGCCAGCAGTGAGATAGGTGGCTACACCTTC
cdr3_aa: CASSEIGGYTF

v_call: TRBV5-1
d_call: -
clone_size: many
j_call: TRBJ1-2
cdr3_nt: TGCGCCAGCAGCTTGGGTCCAGAGAACTATGGCTACACCTTC
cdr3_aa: CASSLGPENYGYTF

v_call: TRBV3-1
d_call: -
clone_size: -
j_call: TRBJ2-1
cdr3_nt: TGTGCCAGCAGCCCGAGCCTCACAAGGGTCACCTACAATGAGCAGTTCTTC
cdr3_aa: CASSPSLTRVTYNEQFF

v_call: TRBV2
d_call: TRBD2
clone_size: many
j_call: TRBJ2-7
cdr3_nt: TGTGCCAGCAGGCAACTAGCGGGAGAATACGAGCAGTACTTC
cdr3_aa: CASRQLAGEYEQYF

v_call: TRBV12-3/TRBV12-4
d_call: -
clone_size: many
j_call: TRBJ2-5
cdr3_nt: TGTGCCAGCAGTTTCTGGCAGAACCAAGAGACCCAGTACTTC
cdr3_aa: CASSFWQNQETQYF

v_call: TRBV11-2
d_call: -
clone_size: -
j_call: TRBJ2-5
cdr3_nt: TGTGCCAGCAGCCACCGGGACGAGGGTTTCGAGCGGGAGACCCAGTACTTC
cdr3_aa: CASSHRDEGFERETQYF

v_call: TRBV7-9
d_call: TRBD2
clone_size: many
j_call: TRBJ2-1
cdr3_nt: TGTGCCAGCAGCCCAAGGACTAGCGGCAATGAGCAGTTCTTC
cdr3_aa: CASSPRTSGNEQFF

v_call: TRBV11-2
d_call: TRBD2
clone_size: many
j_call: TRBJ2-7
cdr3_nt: TGTGCCAGCAGCTTAGCTTTTCCGCGGGAGGGATCGGACGAGCAGTACTTC
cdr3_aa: CASSLAFPREGSDEQYF

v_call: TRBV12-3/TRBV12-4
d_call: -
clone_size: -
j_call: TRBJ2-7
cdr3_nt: TGTGCCAGCAGTCGGGGAACCTACGGGCAGTACTTC
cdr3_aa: CASSRGTYGQYF

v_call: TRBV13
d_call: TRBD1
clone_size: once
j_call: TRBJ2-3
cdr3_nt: TGTGCCAGCAGCCCGCGGGACAGGGATATAGATACGCAGTATTTT
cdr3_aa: CASSPRDRDIDTQYF

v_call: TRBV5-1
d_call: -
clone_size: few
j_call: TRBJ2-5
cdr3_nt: TGCGCCAGCAGCCCGGGGGCAGGCCAAGAGACCCAGTACTTC
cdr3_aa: CASSPGAGQETQYF

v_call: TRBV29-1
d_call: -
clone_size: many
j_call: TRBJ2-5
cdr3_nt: TGCGGAGGGCTCCAAGAGACCCAGTACTTC
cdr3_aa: CGGLQETQYF

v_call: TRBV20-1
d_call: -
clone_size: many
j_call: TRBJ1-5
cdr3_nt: TGCAGTGCTAGGAACCTGGACAGACCCAATCAGCCCCAGCATTTT
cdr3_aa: CSARNLDRPNQPQHF

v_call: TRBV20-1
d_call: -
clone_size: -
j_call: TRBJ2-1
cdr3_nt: TGCAGTGCTAGAGATAGTCTTGCACCGGGAGTGCTGTGGTTC
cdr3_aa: CSARDSLAPGVLWF

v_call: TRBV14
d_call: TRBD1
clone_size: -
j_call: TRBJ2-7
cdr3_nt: TGTGCCAGCAGCTCATTCTCCCAGGGGGCCCCCTACGAGCAGTACTTC
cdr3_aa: CASSSFSQGAPYEQYF

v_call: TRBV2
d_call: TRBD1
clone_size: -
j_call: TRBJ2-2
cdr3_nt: TGTGCCAGCAGTGATGGGCAGGGGGCTACCGGGGAGCTGTTTTTT
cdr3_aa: CASSDGQGATGELFF

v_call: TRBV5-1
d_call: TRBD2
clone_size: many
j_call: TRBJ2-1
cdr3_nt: TGCGCCAGCAGCTTGGGGGGAGGGCGTTGGAATGAGCAGTTCTTC
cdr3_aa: CASSLGGGRWNEQFF

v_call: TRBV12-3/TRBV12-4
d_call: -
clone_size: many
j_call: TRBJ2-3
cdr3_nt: TGTGCCAGCAGAGGGGGTTGGACGCACGGGGAGTTGCGAGATACGCAGTATTTT
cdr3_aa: CASRGGWTHGELRDTQYF

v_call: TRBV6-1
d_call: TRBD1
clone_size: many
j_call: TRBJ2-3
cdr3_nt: TGTGCCAGCAGTCCACTACTGGGACAGGGGGCAACGCAGTATTTT
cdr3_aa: CASSPLLGQGATQYF

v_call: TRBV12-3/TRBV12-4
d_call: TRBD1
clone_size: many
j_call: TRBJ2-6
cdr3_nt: TGTGCCAGCAGTTTATATTATAGAGACAGGGGACACTCTGGGGCCAACGTCCTGACTTTC
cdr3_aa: CASSLYYRDRGHSGANVLTF

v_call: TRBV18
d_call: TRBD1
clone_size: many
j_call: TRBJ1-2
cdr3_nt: TGTGCCAGCTCACCGCAGGGGGTCTATGGCTACACCTTC
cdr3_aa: CASSPQGVYGYTF

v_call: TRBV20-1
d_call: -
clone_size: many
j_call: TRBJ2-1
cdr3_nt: TGCAGTGCTAGAAGGCTAGCTGGGAATGAGCAGTTCTTC
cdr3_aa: CSARRLAGNEQFF

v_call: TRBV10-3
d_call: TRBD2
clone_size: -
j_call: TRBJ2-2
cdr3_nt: TGTGCCATCACCCCCTCGGCTAGCGGGAGGGCCGACACCGGGGAGCTGTTTTTT
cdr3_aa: CAITPSASGRADTGELFF

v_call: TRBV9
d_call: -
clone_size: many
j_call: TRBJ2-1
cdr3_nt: TGTGCCAGCAGCGGACGGGATTCATACTACAATGAGCAGTTCTTC
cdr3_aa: CASSGRDSYYNEQFF

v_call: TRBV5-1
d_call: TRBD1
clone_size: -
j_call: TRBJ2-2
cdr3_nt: TGCGCCAGCAGCTCCGGACAGGGGGCGCGGACCGGGGAGCTGTTTTTT
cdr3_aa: CASSSGQGARTGELFF

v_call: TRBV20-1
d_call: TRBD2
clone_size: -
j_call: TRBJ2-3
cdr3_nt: TGCAGTGCTAGAGGGACCGGGGGGAGTTCGGCAGATACGCAGTATTTT
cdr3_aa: CSARGTGGSSADTQYF

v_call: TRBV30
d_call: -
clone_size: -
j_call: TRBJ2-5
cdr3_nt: TGTGCCTGGAACCATTGGGGGGAGACCCAGTACTTC
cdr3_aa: CAWNHWGETQYF

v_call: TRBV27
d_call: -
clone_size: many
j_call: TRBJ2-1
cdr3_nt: TGTGCCAGCAGTCCCAGAACGAGTGCCGGAGGTGCCAATGAGCAGTTCTTC
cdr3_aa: CASSPRTSAGGANEQFF

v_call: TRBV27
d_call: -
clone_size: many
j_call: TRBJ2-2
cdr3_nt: TGTGCCAGCAGTTACCAGCGTCCATCCTCGGGGGGGGAGCTGTTTTTT
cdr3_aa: CASSYQRPSSGGELFF

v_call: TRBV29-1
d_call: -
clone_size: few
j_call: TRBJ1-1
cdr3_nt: TGCAGCGTTGACTGGGGGAACACTGAAGCTTTCTTT
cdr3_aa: CSVDWGNTEAFF

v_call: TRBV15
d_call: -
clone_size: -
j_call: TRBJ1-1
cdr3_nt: TGTGCCACCAGCAGAGAGGGGTTCGGCACTGAAGCTTTCTTT
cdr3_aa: CATSREGFGTEAFF

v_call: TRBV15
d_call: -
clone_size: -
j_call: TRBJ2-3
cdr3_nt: TGTGCCACCAGCGGGGTCCAAGGCCTGAGCACAGATACGCAGTATTTT
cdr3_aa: CATSGVQGLSTDTQYF

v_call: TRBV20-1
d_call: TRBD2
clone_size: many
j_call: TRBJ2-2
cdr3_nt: TGCAGTGCTAGAGATCCGAGCGGGGCCACCGGGGAGCTGTTTTTT
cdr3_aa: CSARDPSGATGELFF

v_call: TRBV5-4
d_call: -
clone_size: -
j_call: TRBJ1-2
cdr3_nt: TGTGCCAGCTTGGCCGTGCAGGGTGGGTCCCTGAGCTATGGCTACACCTTC
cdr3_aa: CASLAVQGGSLSYGYTF

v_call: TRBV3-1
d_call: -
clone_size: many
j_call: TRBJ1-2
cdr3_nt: TGTGCCAGCAGCTTCAGGGAGAGTCGGGGCTACACCTTC
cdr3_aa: CASSFRESRGYTF

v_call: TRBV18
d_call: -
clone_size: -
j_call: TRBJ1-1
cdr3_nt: TGTGCCAGCTCACCGGGGGCAGGGTTTAAGAATGAAGCTTTCTTT
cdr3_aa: CASSPGAGFKNEAFF

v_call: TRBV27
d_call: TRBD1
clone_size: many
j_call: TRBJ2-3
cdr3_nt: TGTGCCAGCAGTTTCAGGGGGCGACAGACAGATACGCAGTATTTT
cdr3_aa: CASSFRGRQTDTQYF

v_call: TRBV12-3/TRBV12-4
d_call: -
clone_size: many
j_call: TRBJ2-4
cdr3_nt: TGTGCCAGCAGTGCGAACGTAGCCAAAAACATTCAGTACTTC
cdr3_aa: CASSANVAKNIQYF

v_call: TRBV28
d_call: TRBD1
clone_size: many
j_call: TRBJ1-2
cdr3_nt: TGTGCCAGCAGTGCCCGGGACAGGATATACTATGGCTACACCTTC
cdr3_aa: CASSARDRIYYGYTF

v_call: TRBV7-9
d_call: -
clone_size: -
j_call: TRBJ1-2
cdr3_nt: TGTGCCAGCAGCTTAGGGCAAGGGCTAAACTATGGCTACACCTTC
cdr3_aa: CASSLGQGLNYGYTF

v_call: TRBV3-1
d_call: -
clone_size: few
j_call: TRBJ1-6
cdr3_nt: TGTGCCAGCAGGGGAGGACGGTCCCTCCACTTT
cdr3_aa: CASRGGRSLHF

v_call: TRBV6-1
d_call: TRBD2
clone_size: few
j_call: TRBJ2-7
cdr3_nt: TGTGCCAGCAATCCCGGGACTACCGTCTACGAGCAGTACTTC
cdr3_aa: CASNPGTTVYEQYF

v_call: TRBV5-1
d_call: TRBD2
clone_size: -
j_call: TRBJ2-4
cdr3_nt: TGCGCCAGCAGCCCTCGAGTAGCGGGAGTGGGTCCAATAGCCAAAAACATTCAGTACTTC
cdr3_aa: CASSPRVAGVGPIAKNIQYF

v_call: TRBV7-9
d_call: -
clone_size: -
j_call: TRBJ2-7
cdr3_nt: TGTGCCAGTCAGAACCAGGGAACCTACGAGCAGTACTTC
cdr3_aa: CASQNQGTYEQYF

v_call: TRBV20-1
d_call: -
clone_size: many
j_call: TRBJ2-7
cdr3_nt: TGCAGTGCTACTCCGGGACACGCTCCTCTCGAGCAGTACTTC
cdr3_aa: CSATPGHAPLEQYF